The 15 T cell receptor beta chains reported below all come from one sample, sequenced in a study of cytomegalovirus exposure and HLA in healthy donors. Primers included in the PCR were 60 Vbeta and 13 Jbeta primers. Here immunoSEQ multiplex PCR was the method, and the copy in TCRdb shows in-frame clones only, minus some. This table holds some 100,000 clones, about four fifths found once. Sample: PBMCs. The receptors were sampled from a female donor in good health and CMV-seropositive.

This CDR3 reads CASSTPGYEQFF. For the CDR3, the DNA is TGCGCCAGCTCTACACCAGGGTATGAGCAGTTCTTC. V usage is TRBV5-1 and J usage is TRBJ2-1; D perhaps matches TRBD1 (5 bases). V dropped 7 bases and J dropped 8 bases, with 13 bases sitting between them. The length of the CDR3 is 12 residues. Germline loops: CDR1 SGHRS, CDR2 YFSETQ.

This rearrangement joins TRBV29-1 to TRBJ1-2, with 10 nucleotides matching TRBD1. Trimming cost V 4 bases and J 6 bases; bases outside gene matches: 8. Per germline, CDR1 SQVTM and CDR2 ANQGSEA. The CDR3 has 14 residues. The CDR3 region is CSVVRQGAYNGYTF. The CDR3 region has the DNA TGCAGCGTTGTGCGACAGGGGGCATATAATGGCTACACCTTC.

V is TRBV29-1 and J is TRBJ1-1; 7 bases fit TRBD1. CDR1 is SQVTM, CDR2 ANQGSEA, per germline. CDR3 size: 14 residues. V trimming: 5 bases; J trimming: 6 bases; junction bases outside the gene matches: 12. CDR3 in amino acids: CSVPPGTASPEAFF. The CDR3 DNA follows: TGCAGCGTTCCCCCCGGGACAGCCTCCCCTGAAGCTTTCTTT.

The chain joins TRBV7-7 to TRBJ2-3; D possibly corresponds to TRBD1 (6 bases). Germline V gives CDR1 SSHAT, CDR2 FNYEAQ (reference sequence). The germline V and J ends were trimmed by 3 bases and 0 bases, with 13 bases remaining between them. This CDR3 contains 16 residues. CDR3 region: CASSLGTRVSTDTQYF. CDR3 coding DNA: TGTGCCAGCAGCTTGGGGACAAGGGTTAGCACAGATACGCAGTATTTT.

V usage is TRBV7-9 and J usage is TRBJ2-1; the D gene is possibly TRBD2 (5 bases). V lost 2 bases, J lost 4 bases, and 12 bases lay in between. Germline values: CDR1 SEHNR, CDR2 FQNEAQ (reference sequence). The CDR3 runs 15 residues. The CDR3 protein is CASSLLTGRYNEQFF. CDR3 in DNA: TGTGCCAGCAGCTTATTGACGGGAAGGTACAATGAGCAGTTCTTC.

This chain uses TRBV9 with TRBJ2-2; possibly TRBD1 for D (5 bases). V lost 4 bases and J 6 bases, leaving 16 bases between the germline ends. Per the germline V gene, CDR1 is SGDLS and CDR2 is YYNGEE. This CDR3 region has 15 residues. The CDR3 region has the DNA TGTGCCAGCAGCCAAGGGGTACACTTCTCCGGGGAGCTGTTTTTT. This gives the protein CASSQGVHFSGELFF.

CDR3 sequence: CAWSVLRTSGGPLPDTQYF. The CDR3 nucleotides read TGTGCCTGGAGTGTACTTCGGACTAGCGGGGGGCCCCTCCCAGATACGCAGTATTTT. The chain uses TRBV30 and TRBJ2-3, with TRBD2 identical over 14 bases. The germline V gene has CDR1 GTSNPN and CDR2 SVGIG (reference sequence). The V segment lost 0 bases and the J segment 4 bases; nucleotides outside the gene matches: 12. The CDR3 covers 19 residues.

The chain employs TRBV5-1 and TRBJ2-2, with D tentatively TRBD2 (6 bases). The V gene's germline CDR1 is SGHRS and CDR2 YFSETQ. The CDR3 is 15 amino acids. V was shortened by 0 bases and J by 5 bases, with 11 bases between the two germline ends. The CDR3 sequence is CASSLGGMGTGELFF. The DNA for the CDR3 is TGCGCCAGCAGCTTGGGCGGGATGGGAACCGGGGAGCTGTTTTTT.

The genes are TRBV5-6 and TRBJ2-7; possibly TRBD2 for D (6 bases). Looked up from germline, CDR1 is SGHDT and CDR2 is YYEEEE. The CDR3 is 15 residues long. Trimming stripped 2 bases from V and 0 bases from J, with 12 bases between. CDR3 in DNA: TGTGCCAGCAGCTTACGGGAGTTTATCTCCTACGAGCAGTACTTC. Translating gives CASSLREFISYEQYF.

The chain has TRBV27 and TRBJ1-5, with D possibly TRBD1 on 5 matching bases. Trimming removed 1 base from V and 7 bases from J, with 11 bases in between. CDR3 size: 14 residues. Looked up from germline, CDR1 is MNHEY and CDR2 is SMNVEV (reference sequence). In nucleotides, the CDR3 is TGTGCCAGCAGTTTATATCTGGGGGGACAGCCCCAGCATTTT. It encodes CASSLYLGGQPQHF.

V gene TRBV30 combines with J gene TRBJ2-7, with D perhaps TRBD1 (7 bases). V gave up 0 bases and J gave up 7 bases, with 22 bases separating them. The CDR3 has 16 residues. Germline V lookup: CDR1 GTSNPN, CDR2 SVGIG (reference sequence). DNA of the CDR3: TGTGCCTGGAGTGTAGGTTTGCCAGGGGGACTCAAGGAGCAGTACTTC. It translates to CAWSVGLPGGLKEQYF.

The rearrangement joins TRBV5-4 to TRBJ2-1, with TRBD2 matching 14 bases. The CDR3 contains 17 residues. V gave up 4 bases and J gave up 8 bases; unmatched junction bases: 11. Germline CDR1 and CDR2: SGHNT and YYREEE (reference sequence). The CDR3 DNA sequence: TGTGCCAGCAGCAAAGGGACTAGCGGGAGCCGTGTCCATGAGCAGTTCTTC. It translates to CASSKGTSGSRVHEQFF.

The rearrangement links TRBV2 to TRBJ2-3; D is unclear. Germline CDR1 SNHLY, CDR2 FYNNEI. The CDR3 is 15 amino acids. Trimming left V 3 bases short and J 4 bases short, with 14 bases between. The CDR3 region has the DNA TGTGCCAGCAGTGAGGGCTCCAGGTGGGCAGATACGCAGTATTTT. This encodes CASSEGSRWADTQYF.

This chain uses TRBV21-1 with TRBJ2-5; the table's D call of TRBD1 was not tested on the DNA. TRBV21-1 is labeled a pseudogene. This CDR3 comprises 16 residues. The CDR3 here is CASSKASGTGEETQYF. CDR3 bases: TGTGCCAGCAGCAAAGCCTCCGGGACAGGGGAGGAGACCCAGTACTTC.

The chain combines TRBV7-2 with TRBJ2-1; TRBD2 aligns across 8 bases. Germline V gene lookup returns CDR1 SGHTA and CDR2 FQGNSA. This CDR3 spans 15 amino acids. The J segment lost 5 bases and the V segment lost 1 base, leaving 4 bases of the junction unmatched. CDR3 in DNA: TGTGCCAGCAGCTTAGGAAGCGGGAGTAACAATGAGCAGTTCTTC. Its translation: CASSLGSGSNNEQFF.